Below, 7 T cell receptor beta chains from the same sample are listed, as sequenced in a study of response to subunit inactivated influenza vaccine. From the RT-PCR reads, TCRdb called clonotypes with MiXCR, one entry per CDR3 protein. The sample holds hundreds of thousands of distinct CDR3 sequences; 11% are singletons and the top ten take approximately 11%. A further study also used this sample, focusing on T cells expressing NK-cell markers. Turning to that study: UMIs accompanied the 5'RACE template switching by which TCR beta cDNA was made.

The starting material was PBMCs from blood, obtained on the day of vaccination. These receptor sequences come from a man aged 50-59 years who received an inactivated influenza vaccine.

This clonotype was seen ten or more times. This chain uses TRBV20-1 with TRBJ1-2; a weak D match, TRBD1 (5 bases). Germline CDR1 reads DFQATT; CDR2 reads SNEGSKA (reference sequence). Trimming stripped 6 bases from V and 0 bases from J, with 20 bases between. The length of the CDR3 is 16 residues. CDR3 coding DNA: TGCAGTGCCCGGGACGGAGCCCACCCAGCTAACTATGGCTACACCTTC. It encodes CSARDGAHPANYGYTF.

This clonotype was detected ten times or more. This chain links TRBV2 with TRBJ2-1; D uncertain. CDR3 length equals 12 residues. Trimming cost V 4 bases and J 4 bases, with 5 bases left between them. Germline assignment: CDR1 SNHLY and CDR2 FYNNEI. This chain's CDR3 is CASSGGYNEQFF. The CDR3 DNA is TGTGCCAGCAGTGGGGGTTACAATGAGCAGTTCTTC.

This clonotype was recorded at least ten times. This chain connects TRBV3-1 to TRBJ2-4; 9 bases agree with TRBD1. Looked up from germline, CDR1 is LGHDT and CDR2 is YNNKEL (reference sequence). The CDR3 is made up of 14 amino acids. V dropped 5 bases and J dropped 5; count of bases not matched to a gene: 4. CDR3 protein: CASSGRDRENIQYF. CDR3 nucleotide sequence: TGTGCCAGCAGCGGCCGGGACAGGGAAAACATTCAGTACTTC.

The rearrangement joins TRBV5-8 to TRBJ2-1, with 11 positions matching TRBD2. Germline V lookup: CDR1 SGHTS, CDR2 YDEGEE. The trim removed 4 bases at V and 7 bases at J, leaving 10 bases unmatched. The CDR3 runs to 16 residues. CDR3 DNA sequence: TGTGCCAGCAGCGCCGAACTAGCGGGAGAGGGAAATGAGCAGTTCTTC. Encoded protein: CASSAELAGEGNEQFF.

This chain links TRBV11-2 with TRBJ2-5, with D uncertain. Between the trimmed V and J ends, which lost 5 bases and 1 base, there was a span of 8 bases. The CDR3 totals 13 residues. Germline V lookup: CDR1 SGHAT, CDR2 FQNNGV. The CDR3 is CASSRVRQETQYF. The CDR3 DNA is TGTGCCAGCAGCAGAGTTCGCCAAGAGACCCAGTACTTC.

The table lists this clonotype with a few counts. The gene calls are TRBV7-2 and TRBJ2-6; the D gene could be TRBD1 or TRBD2 (6 bases each). V dropped 0 bases and J dropped 0 bases, with 9 bases sitting between them. The germline CDR1 and CDR2 sequences are SGHTA and FQGNSA. The length of the CDR3 is 17 residues. CDR3 loop: CASSLAGGFSGANVLTF. For the CDR3, the DNA is TGTGCCAGCAGCTTAGCAGGGGGGTTCTCTGGGGCCAACGTCCTGACTTTC.

Ten or more counts support this clonotype. The chain has TRBV7-9 and TRBJ2-5, with TRBD1 matching 8 bases. CDR3 length equals 13 residues. V lost 5 bases and J lost 2; bases outside the gene matches: 1. The germline gives CDR1 SEHNR, CDR2 FQNEAQ (reference sequence). This CDR3 is CASSRTGQETQYF. The CDR3 DNA sequence: TGTGCCAGCAGCCGGACAGGGCAAGAGACCCAGTACTTC.